The clone carrying this TCR beta chain has a single count. The record originates from a study of blood T cell repertoires in COVID-19. The overall study: T cells, B-cell-depleted T cells, or PBMCs supplied cDNA or gDNA.

The CDR3 sequence is 13 residues long. Deletions cut 4 bases from V and 5 bases from J, with 13 bases between. The V gene's germline CDR1 is SGHRS and CDR2 YFSETQ. Repertoires were generated with immunoSEQ multiplex PCR, while TCRdb's copy carries only in-frame clones and drops some. The table has around 430,000 clones, more than 75% seen once. This TCR was recovered from a woman aged 45-59 years who had recovered from COVID-19. The chain couples TRBV5-1 to TRBJ2-7, with D uncertain. The material sequenced was PBMCs or T cells enriched from blood (not recorded which). CDR3 sequence (DNA): TGCGCCAGCAGCCCGCAATGGCAGGACGAGCAGTACTTC. It encodes CASSPQWQDEQYF.